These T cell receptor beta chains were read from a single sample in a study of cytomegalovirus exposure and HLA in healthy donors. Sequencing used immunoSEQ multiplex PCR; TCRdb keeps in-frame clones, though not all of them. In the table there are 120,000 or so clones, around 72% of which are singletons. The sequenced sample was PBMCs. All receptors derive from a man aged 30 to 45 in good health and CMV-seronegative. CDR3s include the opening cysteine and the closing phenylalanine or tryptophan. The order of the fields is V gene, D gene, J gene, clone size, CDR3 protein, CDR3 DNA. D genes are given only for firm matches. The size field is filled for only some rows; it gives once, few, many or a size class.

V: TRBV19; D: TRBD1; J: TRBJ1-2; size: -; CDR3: CASSISRDRGSGYTF; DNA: TGTGCCAGTAGTATCTCCCGGGACAGGGGCTCTGGCTACACCTTC
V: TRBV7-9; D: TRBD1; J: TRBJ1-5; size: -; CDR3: CSSSNNRGSDQPQHF; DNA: TGTTCCAGCAGCAATAACAGGGGATCAGACCAGCCCCAGCATTTT
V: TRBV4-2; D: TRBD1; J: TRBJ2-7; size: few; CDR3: CASSQAGTGVYEQYF; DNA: TGTGCCAGCAGCCAGGCCGGGACAGGCGTTTACGAGCAGTACTTC
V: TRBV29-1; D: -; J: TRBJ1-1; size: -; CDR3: CSVRTRGGVNTEAFF; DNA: TGCAGCGTGAGAACCCGGGGGGGGGTGAACACTGAAGCTTTCTTT
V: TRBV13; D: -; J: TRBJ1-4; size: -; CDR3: CASSLQEGRGGEKLFF; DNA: TGTGCCAGCAGTCTTCAGGAAGGTAGGGGTGGAGAAAAACTGTTTTTT
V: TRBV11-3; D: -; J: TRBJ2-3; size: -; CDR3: CASSRGVDADTQYF; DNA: TGTGCCAGCAGCCGGGGTGTGGATGCAGATACGCAGTATTTT
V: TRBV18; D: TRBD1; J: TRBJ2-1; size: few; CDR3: CASSSGQDNEQFF; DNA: TGTGCCAGCTCATCCGGACAGGACAATGAGCAGTTCTTC
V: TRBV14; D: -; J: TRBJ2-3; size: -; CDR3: CASSQEPTGITDTQYF; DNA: TGTGCCAGCAGCCAGGAACCAACAGGAATCACAGATACGCAGTATTTT
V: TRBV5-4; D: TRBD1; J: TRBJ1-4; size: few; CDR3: CASSPRQGGNEKLFF; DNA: TGTGCCAGCAGCCCCCGACAGGGCGGTAATGAAAAACTGTTTTTT
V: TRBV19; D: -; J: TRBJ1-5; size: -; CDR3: CASSQGLYSNQPQHF; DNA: TGTGCCAGTAGTCAGGGGCTATATAGCAATCAGCCCCAGCATTTT
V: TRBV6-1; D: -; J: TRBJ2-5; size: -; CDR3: CASRRTLETQYF; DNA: TGTGCCAGCAGGAGAACGCTGGAGACCCAGTACTTC